This TCR beta chain is from a study of radiation and T cells in renal cell carcinoma. Assay used: immunoSEQ multiplex PCR; TCRdb lists only in-frame clones, some missing. The sample shows about 130,000 clones, 70% to 90% of them seen only once. Germline V gene data show CDR1 as SGHTA and CDR2 as FQGNSA. V gave up 4 bases and J gave up 3 bases, with 15 bases separating them. This CDR3 has 15 amino acids. Study results and caveats: From baseline, blood top tumor clonotypes peaked at 2 weeks post-radiation. Pretreatment tumor biopsies were lacking, so baseline clonotypes are unknown.

Stated time point: baseline pretreatment blood. Treatment given: 15 Gy SBRT to primary tumor, nephrectomy 4 weeks later. Radiation-treated patients gave blood at baseline, week 2 and week 4. Comments on this clone: Antigen specificity is unknown.

The origin of this receptor is a woman aged 50 to 65 with renal cell carcinoma. The sample was blood, taken from a patient whose treatment included radiotherapy and nephrectomy. The chain carries TRBV7-2 and TRBJ1-2, with D maybe TRBD1 (6 bases). The CDR3 protein is CASSSQGPPDYGYTF. The DNA for the CDR3 is TGTGCCAGCAGCTCACAGGGTCCCCCCGACTATGGCTACACCTTC.